A single sample gave rise to the 14 T cell receptor beta chains below, sequenced in a study of control samples from healthy donors and cancer patients (dated by TCRdb to 2020 to 2021). The library was produced with the immunoSEQ multiplex PCR assay. Here the immuneACCESS table is served through TCRdb, limited to in-frame sequences with V and J called. Missing clones are a known gap in these copies; in checked studies unresolved V genes cover under half, and the rest lacks a known reason. This sample comprises more than 75,000 clones, about 79% of them detected only once. The top ten constitute more than 9% of the sample. The sample taken for sequencing was blood. The receptors shown here come from a woman in her twenties or thirties in good health.

The rearrangement uses TRBV30 and TRBJ2-3; maybe TRBD2 (7 bases). The CDR3 contains 13 residues. V lost 8 bases and J 0 bases, leaving 12 bases between the germline ends. CDR1 is GTSNPN and CDR2 is SVGIG in the germline V gene (reference sequence). CDR3 loop: CAAGAGSTDTQYF. CDR3 bases: TGTGCCGCGGGGGCGGGGAGCACAGATACGCAGTATTTT.

The V gene is TRBV4-3, the J gene TRBJ2-3, with D possibly TRBD1 on 6 matching bases. The CDR3 extends over 13 amino acids. The ends were cut back, 0 bases at V and 7 bases at J, with 8 bases in the middle. Per the germline V gene, CDR1 is LGHNA and CDR2 is YSLEER. This CDR3 reads CASSQDRGNTQYF. The CDR3 DNA is TGCGCCAGCAGCCAAGACAGGGGAAATACGCAGTATTTT.

The V and J genes are TRBV11-2 and TRBJ2-1; D uncertain. V gave up 2 bases and J gave up 0 bases, with 8 bases separating them. Germline V gene sequence: CDR1 SGHAT, CDR2 FQNNGV. CDR3 length: 15 amino acids. Here the CDR3 reads CASSLLPSSYNEQFF. CDR3 DNA sequence: TGTGCCAGCAGCTTATTACCGAGCTCCTACAATGAGCAGTTCTTC.

This rearrangement joins TRBV6-6 to TRBJ2-1; tentatively, D is TRBD1 (6 bases). V was pared by 4 bases and J by 4 bases, with 14 bases between. The CDR3 spans 15 residues. Germline assignment: CDR1 MNHNY and CDR2 SVGAGI (reference sequence). CDR3 sequence reads: CASSSPSTGYNEQFF. In DNA, the CDR3 is TGTGCCAGCAGTTCCCCCTCCACAGGGTACAATGAGCAGTTCTTC.

V usage is TRBV5-4 and J usage is TRBJ2-7; D gene uncertain. V lost 5 bases and J lost 5, with 11 bases in between. This CDR3 is built from 12 residues. Germline V gene lookup returns CDR1 SGHNT and CDR2 YYREEE (reference sequence). CDR3 region: CASSLDGDEQYF. CDR3 nucleotides: TGTGCCAGCAGTCTCGATGGAGACGAGCAGTACTTC.

In its sample, this clone was seen once. This chain uses TRBV5-1 with TRBJ1-1; D is unclear. The V gene's germline CDR1 is SGHRS and CDR2 YFSETQ. With 3 bases removed from V and 5 bases from J, the gap between germline ends came to 20 bases. The CDR3 runs to 16 residues. DNA for the CDR3: TGCGCCAGCAGCTCTTACGGACGGCCAGGAGGGACTGAAGCTTTCTTT. It encodes CASSSYGRPGGTEAFF.

The chain uses TRBV29-1 and TRBJ2-3; D uncertain. The V end lost 3 bases, the J end lost 0 bases, and 7 bases lay between the germline ends. Germline V gene sequence: CDR1 SQVTM, CDR2 ANQGSEA. The CDR3 loop spans 13 amino acids. The DNA of the CDR3 is TGCAGCGTTGATATCGATAGCACAGATACGCAGTATTTT. It translates to CSVDIDSTDTQYF.

The J gene is TRBJ1-6, the V gene TRBV19; D is perhaps TRBD1 (6 bases). This CDR3 has 14 residues. Trimming stripped 4 bases from V and 13 bases from J, with 17 bases between. Germline V CDR1 and CDR2: LNHDA, SQIVND (reference sequence). CDR3 protein: CASSSRDNGTPLHF. The CDR3 DNA is TGTGCCAGTAGTAGCCGGGACAACGGCACGCCCCTCCACTTT.

The chain links TRBV5-1 to TRBJ1-4; D gene ambiguous. The CDR3 is 14 residues long. With 0 bases removed from V and 7 bases from J, the gap between germline ends came to 10 bases. CDR1 is SGHRS, CDR2 YFSETQ, per germline. CDR3 nucleotides: TGCGCCAGCAGCTTGGTCCAAGGTAGTGAAAAACTGTTTTTT. It is translated as CASSLVQGSEKLFF.

This sequence joins TRBV5-4 and TRBJ1-4; D unresolved. The CDR3 is 14 amino acids. Germline CDR1 reads SGHNT; CDR2 reads YYREEE (reference sequence). Trimming left V 4 bases short and J 0 bases short, with 7 bases between. The CDR3 loop is CASSPRATNEKLFF. For the CDR3, the DNA is TGTGCCAGCAGCCCACGTGCAACTAATGAAAAACTGTTTTTT.

This chain joins TRBV5-1 and TRBJ1-6, with D perhaps matching TRBD1 (5 bases). The CDR3 sequence is 14 residues long. Per the germline V gene, CDR1 is SGHRS and CDR2 is YFSETQ. V was clipped by 0 bases and J by 10 bases, with 11 bases between them. CDR3 DNA: TGCGCCAGCAGCTTGGGCCAGGGATCGTCACCCCTCCACTTT. Translation: CASSLGQGSSPLHF.

The rearrangement links TRBV6-2 or TRBV6-3 to TRBJ1-5, with D unresolved. Germline CDR1 is MNHEY and CDR2 is SVGEGT. V lost 4 bases to trimming and J lost 3 bases, with 13 bases between them. CDR3 length: 15 amino acids. The DNA for the CDR3 is TGTGCCAGCAGTTCACGGGCCGGGATCAATCAGCCCCAGCATTTT. Amino acids: CASSSRAGINQPQHF.

The J gene is TRBJ1-4, the V gene TRBV7-2; no clear D gene. V shed 5 bases and J shed 7 bases, with 14 bases lying between them. The CDR3 has 14 amino acids. The V gene's germline CDR1 is SGHTA and CDR2 FQGNSA. As DNA, the CDR3 is TGTGCCAGCAGCCGGGAGGTGATTTCTGAAAAACTGTTTTTT. The encoded protein is CASSREVISEKLFF. Filled out from reference TRBV7-2 and TRBJ1-4, the complete variable domain reads GAGVSQSPSNKVTEKGKDVELRCDPISGHTALYWYRQSLGQGLEFLIYFQGNSAPDKSGLPSDRFSAERTGGSVSTLTIQRTQQEDSAVYLCASSREVISEKLFFGSGTQLSVL.

This chain uses TRBV19 with TRBJ1-1; D unresolved. The V end was cut by 5 bases, the J end by 6 bases, with 10 bases between. The CDR3 contains 12 residues. CDR1 and CDR2 (germline): LNHDA, SQIVND (reference sequence). CDR3 residues: CASSPEDAEAFF. The DNA of the CDR3 is TGTGCCAGTAGTCCAGAGGACGCTGAAGCTTTCTTT.